This T cell receptor (beta chain) was profiled in a study of T cells expressing NK-cell markers. Study as a whole: Sorted CD3+CD56+NKG2C+, CD3+CD56+NKG2C- and CD3+CD56-NKG2C+ T-cell subsets were beta-chain profiled. Study-wide findings and caveats: A handful of donors showed these clonotypes also leading the CD3+CD56-NKG2C+ fraction.

Notes on this clonotype: What it recognizes is unknown.

Per the germline V gene, CDR1 is MNHEY and CDR2 is SMNVEV (reference sequence). This CDR3 has 14 residues. Each CDR3 protein gets one entry in TCRdb, which reprocessed the 5' RACE reads and gives no DNA. Its table records around 380,000 distinct CDR3 sequences. Sequencing input: blood T cells: a sorted CD56 or NKG2C T cell subset, CD4+ or CD8+ T cells, or bulk PBMC T cells (not recorded which). This chain links TRBV27 with TRBJ2-1; no DNA is available, so the TRBD2 call from TCRdb remains unchecked. This clonotype was obtained from a woman between 45 and 60 years old in good health. The CDR3 loop reads CASSFLAEYNEQFF.